The 5 T cell receptor beta chains below all came from one sample that was sequenced in a study of T-cell memory formation after mild COVID-19 (dated by TCRdb to the early 2020s). Library method: 5' RACE. Sequenced on an Illumina NovaSeq 6000. Through fastp at Q25 and MiXCR, TCRdb rebuilt clones from the public reads, retaining in-frame beta chains. CDR3 protein duplicates are merged, each entry listing the most common genes and DNA. The sample table lists about half a million distinct CDR3 sequences, about 18% of them with a count of one. Roughly 12% of the sample is held by the ten biggest clonotypes. The sample taken for sequencing was PBMCs or a T cell subset sorted from them (not recorded which). The receptors were sampled from an adult woman who had mild COVID-19 (a few samples of this study predate the infection). The sample titles of this study are shuffled in the database, so cell type and time point are left out; the donor was told from shared clones.

The gene calls are TRBV7-2 and TRBJ2-2, with D unclear. Germline CDR1 reads SGHTA; CDR2 reads FQGNSA. V was cut by 0 bases and J by 7 bases, with 3 bases left in between. The length of the CDR3 is 12 residues. The CDR3 here is CASSLAGGELFF. The CDR3, as DNA: TGTGCCAGCAGCTTAGCTGGCGGGGAGCTGTTTTTT.

The gene calls are TRBV20-1 and TRBJ1-2, with D maybe TRBD1 (5 bases). The V end lost 5 bases, the J end lost 7 bases, and 20 bases lay between the germline ends. Germline CDR1 DFQATT, CDR2 SNEGSKA (reference sequence). CDR3 length: 14 amino acids. The CDR3 coding sequence is TGCAGTGCTCCCGTCCCCGGACAAGCCTTTGGCTACACCTTC. It translates to CSAPVPGQAFGYTF.

The V gene is TRBV18, the J gene TRBJ1-5; D remains ambiguous. The V and J ends lost 5 bases and 0 bases respectively, with 11 bases between them. Germline CDR1 and CDR2: KGHSH and LQKENI. This CDR3 region has 15 residues. The DNA for the CDR3 is TGTGCCAGCTCAGCCGACGGTATTAGCAATCAGCCCCAGCATTTT. It is translated as CASSADGISNQPQHF. Full variable domain (rest looked up from reference TRBV18 and TRBJ1-5): NAGVMQNPRHLVRRRGQEARLRCSPMKGHSHVYWYRQLPEEGLKFMVYLQKENIIDESGMPKERFSAEFPKEGPSILRIQQVVRGDSAAYFCASSADGISNQPQHFGDGTRLSIL.

V gene TRBV4-2 combines with J gene TRBJ1-5; D is undetermined. CDR3 length: 15 residues. Trimming stripped 0 bases from V and 7 bases from J, with 13 bases between. Germline loops: CDR1 LGHNA, CDR2 YNFKEQ. In nucleotides, the CDR3 is TGTGCCAGCAGCCAAGATTTGGGAGGAGGCCAGCCCCAGCATTTT. It is translated as CASSQDLGGGQPQHF.

The chain employs TRBV4-1 and TRBJ1-1; 9 bases fit TRBD1. Germline-derived CDR1 and CDR2 are MGHRA and YSYEKL. The CDR3 contains 15 residues. V gave up 4 bases and J gave up 4 bases; unmatched junction bases: 7. In DNA form, the CDR3 reads TGCGCCAGCAGCCCTAGGACAGGGGAGAGCACTGAAGCTTTCTTT. It yields the protein CASSPRTGESTEAFF.